The 31 T cell receptor beta chains below come from one sample, sequenced in a study of read filtering for tumor transcriptome and immune sequencing. This library used about 360 ng RNA and molecular barcoded adaptors spanning alpha/delta and beta/gamma chains. TCRdb re-analysed the reads in MiXCR, keeping a single row per CDR3 protein. The sample yields around 130,000 distinct CDR3 sequences, roughly an eighth seen once. The sequenced material came from a population of CD138-negative cells sorted from bone marrow. These receptors were collected from a donor at least 40 years old with multiple myeloma.

This clonotype was seen many times. The chain uses TRBV7-8 and TRBJ1-5; 9 nucleotides align to TRBD1. The length of the CDR3 is 20 residues. The V gene end was trimmed by 4 bases and the J gene end by 2 bases; junction bases not matched to a gene: 18. Germline V lookup: CDR1 SGHVS, CDR2 FQNEAQ. DNA for the CDR3: TGTGCCAGCAGCTCAACTTTGACAGGGGGTGTGCAATTCGGCAATCAGCCCCAGCATTTT. This gives the protein CASSSTLTGGVQFGNQPQHF.

This clonotype was seen ten or more times. This chain uses TRBV12-3 or TRBV12-4 with TRBJ1-5; a possible D gene is TRBD1 (6 bases). The V gene lost 4 bases and the J gene lost 5 bases, with 12 bases spanning the gap. The CDR3 loop spans 14 amino acids. CDR3 nucleotides: TGTGCCAGCAGTTCTTACAGGGTGTATCAGCCCCAGCATTTT. Translated: CASSSYRVYQPQHF.

Remarks on this clonotype: This may be a read error, as it is one base from a much larger clone. Here the CDR3 reads CATSRTGAEAVF. In DNA form, the CDR3 reads TGTGCCACCAGCAGGACGGGCGCTGAAGCTGTCTTT. The chain has TRBV15 and TRBJ1-1; D gene ambiguous. The CDR3 is 12 residues long. Germline V gives CDR1 LNHNV, CDR2 YYDKDF (reference sequence).

This clonotype was recorded at least ten times. The chain combines TRBV6-1 with TRBJ2-1; 14 bases are a match to TRBD2. The CDR3 loop spans 15 amino acids. CDR1 is MNHNS, CDR2 SASEGT, per germline. The ends lost 4 bases at V and 9 bases at J; junction bases unmatched: 5. The CDR3 region has the DNA TGTGCCAGCAGTGTGAGACTAGCGGGAGGGATTGAGCAGTTCTTC. Protein sequence: CASSVRLAGGIEQFF.

This clonotype was counted many times. The gene calls are TRBV20-1 and TRBJ2-5; D remains ambiguous. The CDR3 is 11 amino acids. Trimming removed 7 bases at V and 5 bases at J, with 11 bases between. CDR1 and CDR2 from the germline V gene are DFQATT and SNEGSKA (reference sequence). DNA of the CDR3: TGCAGTGTCCGGGTTGGGGAGACCCAGTACTTC. Protein sequence: CSVRVGETQYF.

This clonotype was observed at least ten times. This chain connects TRBV9 to TRBJ2-5; 8 bases line up with TRBD2. This CDR3 spans 15 amino acids. Germline V gene lookup returns CDR1 SGDLS and CDR2 YYNGEE. V dropped 4 bases and J dropped 4; count of bases not matched to a gene: 9. The CDR3 region is CASSQGLDGAETQYF. In DNA, the CDR3 is TGTGCCAGCAGCCAGGGACTAGATGGGGCAGAGACCCAGTACTTC.

Only a few counts were recorded for this clonotype. The gene calls are TRBV20-1 and TRBJ2-6, with no clear D. This CDR3 spans 14 amino acids. Germline V gene lookup returns CDR1 DFQATT and CDR2 SNEGSKA (reference sequence). Trimming cost V 6 bases and J 0 bases, with 9 bases left between them. The CDR3 protein is CSANVFSGANVLTF. As DNA, the CDR3 is TGCAGTGCCAACGTGTTCTCTGGGGCCAACGTCCTGACTTTC.

At least ten counts were recorded for this clonotype. This chain connects TRBV20-1 to TRBJ1-5; maybe TRBD1 (5 bases). Trimming shortened V by 1 base and J by 6 bases, and 16 bases separated the two germline ends. This CDR3 region has 15 residues. Germline lookup yields CDR1 DFQATT and CDR2 SNEGSKA (reference sequence). This CDR3 is CSARVEGELGQPQHF. The DNA for the CDR3 is TGCAGTGCTAGAGTCGAAGGGGAGTTGGGTCAGCCCCAGCATTTT.

This clonotype was counted many times. V is TRBV10-3 and J is TRBJ2-1, with TRBD2 identical over 9 bases. The CDR3 runs 17 residues. Germline V gene sequence: CDR1 ENHRY, CDR2 SYGVKD. V shed 4 bases, J shed 0 bases, and the junction held 7 bases outside the gene matches. The CDR3 sequence is CAISVRLAANSYNEQFF. The CDR3 DNA reads as TGTGCCATCAGTGTGAGACTAGCGGCTAACTCCTACAATGAGCAGTTCTTC.

Many counts were recorded for this clonotype. The CDR3 here is CASSSGTSGPLEQFF. The DNA for the CDR3 is TGTGCCAGCAGCTCCGGGACTAGCGGCCCTCTTGAGCAGTTCTTC. The chain recombines TRBV6-6 with TRBJ2-1, with 11 bases aligning to TRBD2. J lost 9 bases, V lost 6 bases, and 10 bases had no gene match. CDR1 and CDR2 from the germline V gene are MNHNY and SVGAGI (reference sequence). This CDR3 region has 15 residues.

This clonotype was recorded many times. The chain employs TRBV30 and TRBJ2-7; maybe TRBD2 (5 bases). The CDR3 is 13 residues long. Per the germline V gene, CDR1 is GTSNPN and CDR2 is SVGIG (reference sequence). Trimming pared 3 bases from V and 5 bases from J, leaving 14 bases between. The CDR3 DNA is TGTGCCTGGAGCCGGCCGGGGAAGGACGAGCAGTACTTC. Residues: CAWSRPGKDEQYF.

The rearrangement uses TRBV19 and TRBJ2-7; the match to TRBD1 covers 9 bases. The CDR3 runs 15 residues. CDR1 and CDR2 from the germline V gene are LNHDA and SQIVND (reference sequence). Trimming cost V 8 bases and J 1 base; bases outside gene matches: 9. The CDR3 coding sequence is TGTGCCAGTCCCCTCGGGACAGGGCATTCCTACGAGCAGTACTTC. Protein sequence: CASPLGTGHSYEQYF. Looking up the rest from reference TRBV19 and TRBJ2-7 gives the full variable domain: DGGITQSPKYLFRKEGQNVTLSCEQNLNHDAMYWYRQDPGQGLRLIYYSQIVNDFQKGDIAEGYSVSREKKESFPLTVTSAQKNPTAFYLCASPLGTGHSYEQYFGPGTRLTVT.

This clonotype showed up many times. The genes are TRBV6-6 and TRBJ2-2, with TRBD1 matching 8 bases. Looked up from germline, CDR1 is MNHNY and CDR2 is SVGAGI (reference sequence). This CDR3 is built from 16 residues. Trimming at V came to 2 bases and at J to 5 bases, leaving 7 bases not matched to a gene. CDR3 protein: CASSYGGRQGTGELFF. In DNA, the CDR3 is TGTGCCAGCAGTTACGGGGGACGACAGGGGACCGGGGAGCTGTTTTTT.

About this clonotype: A much larger clone differs from this one at a single base, so this may be a read error. CDR3 in DNA: TGTGCCAGCAGCCCTGTAGCGGAAGAGGGGAACACCGGGGAGCTGTTTTTT. It is translated as CASSPVAEEGNTGELFF. The rearrangement joins TRBV9 to TRBJ2-2; D may be TRBD2 (6 bases). The CDR3 totals 17 residues. Per the germline V gene, CDR1 is SGDLS and CDR2 is YYNGEE. Trimming stripped 4 bases from V and 1 base from J, with 17 bases between.

This clonotype came up many times. Without the conserved terminal phenylalanine or tryptophan, this CDR3 likely stems from a read error. The rearrangement joins TRBV20-1 to TRBJ2-1; TRBD2 matches at 13 bases. Germline V gives CDR1 DFQATT, CDR2 SNEGSKA (reference sequence). Trimming removed 5 bases from V and 6 bases from J; junction bases left unmatched: 7. This CDR3 region has 15 residues. The CDR3 sequence: CSAEGTSGAVNEQFS. The CDR3 region has the DNA TGCAGTGCTGAGGGGACTAGCGGGGCCGTCAATGAGCAGTTCTCC.

This clonotype was picked up many times. This chain links TRBV6-1 with TRBJ2-3; D ambiguous. Trimming took off 1 base at V and 1 base at J, with 6 bases between the two ends. The V gene's germline CDR1 is MNHNS and CDR2 SASEGT. CDR3 length equals 14 residues. DNA for the CDR3: TGTGCCAGCAGTGAAGGCCGGGGCACAGATACGCAGTATTTT. Its translation: CASSEGRGTDTQYF.

The table lists this clonotype with many counts. J is TRBJ1-1 and V is TRBV24-1; D is possibly TRBD1 (5 bases). CDR1 and CDR2 from the germline V gene are KGHDR and SFDVKD. Trimming left V 7 bases short and J 0 bases short, with 14 bases between. This CDR3 has 15 residues. CDR3 in amino acids: CATRPRGSLNTEAFF. Here the CDR3 DNA reads TGTGCCACCAGACCTCGGGGGTCCCTGAACACTGAAGCTTTCTTT.

This clonotype was recorded a few times. The chain employs TRBV19 and TRBJ2-3; D is unresolved. The CDR3 loop spans 13 amino acids. Germline CDR1 is LNHDA and CDR2 is SQIVND (reference sequence). V was pared by 8 bases and J by 1 base, with 10 bases between. DNA of the CDR3: TGTGCCAGTGAGGTGGTTGGCACAGATACGCAGTATTTT. Translated, it gives CASEVVGTDTQYF.

This clonotype was counted at least ten times. V is TRBV19 and J is TRBJ2-7; tentative D call: TRBD1 (5 bases). The germline CDR1 and CDR2 sequences are LNHDA and SQIVND (reference sequence). The germline V and J ends were trimmed by 3 bases and 2 bases, with 11 bases remaining between them. This CDR3 contains 14 residues. DNA of the CDR3: TGTGCCAGTAGTATCGGAGACAGCACCTACGAGCAGTACTTC. This sequence encodes CASSIGDSTYEQYF.

The table lists this clonotype with many counts. This chain links TRBV20-1 with TRBJ2-7, with a weak D call TRBD2 (5 bases). The germline V and J ends were trimmed by 3 bases and 3 bases, with 12 bases remaining between them. The CDR3 is 13 residues long. CDR1 is DFQATT and CDR2 is SNEGSKA in the germline V gene (reference sequence). Here the CDR3 reads CSASSSFDYEQYF. The CDR3 DNA is TGCAGTGCTAGCTCTAGCTTCGACTACGAGCAGTACTTC.

Many counts were recorded for this clonotype. The V call is TRBV6-5, the J call TRBJ2-3; D may be TRBD2 (5 bases). The CDR3 spans 14 residues. Looked up from germline, CDR1 is MNHEY and CDR2 is SVGAGI. The V and J ends lost 2 bases and 1 base respectively, with 7 bases between them. The CDR3 DNA is TGTGCCAGCAGTTACATCGGGGGCACAGATACGCAGTATTTT. This translates into CASSYIGGTDTQYF.

In this sample, this clonotype turned up a few times. The gene calls are TRBV20-1 and TRBJ2-6; D is unclear. Looked up from germline, CDR1 is DFQATT and CDR2 is SNEGSKA (reference sequence). The CDR3 is 13 amino acids. V shed 6 bases and J shed 4 bases, with 10 bases lying between them. CDR3 region: CSATASGANVLTF. The CDR3 nucleotides are TGCAGTGCCACAGCCTCCGGGGCCAACGTCCTGACTTTC.

Ten or more counts support this clonotype. This rearrangement joins TRBV20-1 to TRBJ2-3; a weak D match, TRBD1 (5 bases). V gave up 5 bases and J gave up 9 bases, with 24 bases separating them. CDR1 is DFQATT, CDR2 SNEGSKA, per germline (reference sequence). The CDR3 loop spans 15 amino acids. The CDR3 region is CSARWVPGADGTQYF. The CDR3 nucleotides read TGCAGTGCTCGATGGGTTCCTGGGGCTGATGGAACGCAGTATTTT.

The chain combines TRBV7-9 with TRBJ1-1; D is unresolved. V lost 1 base and J lost 6, with 9 bases in between. Per germline, CDR1 SEHNR and CDR2 FQNEAQ (reference sequence). The CDR3 is 13 amino acids. This chain's CDR3 is CASSLVLGPEAFF. The CDR3 DNA follows: TGTGCCAGCAGCTTAGTCCTAGGGCCTGAAGCTTTCTTT.

This clonotype was observed at least ten times. V and J are TRBV6-6 and TRBJ2-5; 8 bases fit TRBD2. This CDR3 is built from 13 residues. J gave up 2 bases and V 6 bases, and 2 bases lay outside the gene matches. The V gene's germline CDR1 is MNHNY and CDR2 SVGAGI (reference sequence). The CDR3: CASRVAGQETQYF. Here the CDR3 DNA reads TGTGCCAGCAGGGTAGCGGGACAAGAGACCCAGTACTTC.

This clonotype has more than one count but fewer than ten. The CDR3 end shows no conserved phenylalanine or tryptophan, and so a read error is likely. The genes are TRBV20-1 and TRBJ2-3; 8 nucleotides agree with TRBD1. Germline values: CDR1 DFQATT, CDR2 SNEGSKA (reference sequence). The CDR3 is made up of 17 amino acids. The V gene end was trimmed by 1 base and the J gene end by 1 base; junction bases not matched to a gene: 10. CDR3 sequence reads: CSARASSGTGGTDTQYL. CDR3 coding DNA: TGCAGTGCTAGAGCTTCCTCCGGGACAGGAGGCACAGATACGCAGTATCTT.

This clonotype has a count of ten or more. The chain links TRBV30 to TRBJ2-5, with 13 bases fitting TRBD2. Germline CDR1 reads GTSNPN; CDR2 reads SVGIG (reference sequence). Losses at the gene ends were 1 base for V and 5 bases for J; bases not matched to a gene: 4. There are 15 residues in the CDR3. Here the CDR3 DNA reads TGTGCCTGGAGTGAGGGACTAGCGGGAACGGAGACCCAGTACTTC. Translated: CAWSEGLAGTETQYF.

This clonotype has a count of ten or more. V and J are TRBV29-1 and TRBJ2-1; no reliable D call. The CDR3 is 11 residues long. CDR1 and CDR2 (germline): SQVTM, ANQGSEA. V shed 5 bases and J shed 6 bases, with 8 bases lying between them. CDR3 bases: TGCAGCGTTCTTCTAGGCAATGAGCAGTTCTTC. It is translated as CSVLLGNEQFF.

This clonotype was found many times. V and J are TRBV9 and TRBJ2-1, with D unresolved. Germline loops: CDR1 SGDLS, CDR2 YYNGEE. V was cut by 0 bases and J by 1 base, with 11 bases left in between. This CDR3 has 16 amino acids. In nucleotides, the CDR3 is TGTGCCAGCAGCGTAGAAGGGTCTCCTTCCTACAATGAGCAGTTCTTC. Protein product: CASSVEGSPSYNEQFF.

In its sample, this clonotype was seen a few times. The chain couples TRBV15 to TRBJ2-5; TRBD1 matches at 10 bases. Germline-derived CDR1 and CDR2 are LNHNV and YYDKDF (reference sequence). V dropped 5 bases and J dropped 0; count of bases not matched to a gene: 3. This CDR3 contains 15 residues. The CDR3 spells CATSPGTGDQETQYF. As DNA, the CDR3 is TGTGCCACCAGCCCCGGGACAGGGGACCAAGAGACCCAGTACTTC. Complete variable domain (other parts from reference TRBV15 and TRBJ2-5): DAMVIQNPRYQVTQFGKPVTLSCSQTLNHNVMYWYQQKSSQAPKLLFHYYDKDFNNEADTPDNFQSRRPNTSFCFLDIRSPGLGDTAMYLCATSPGTGDQETQYFGPGTRLLVL.

The gene calls are TRBV6-5 and TRBJ1-2, with TRBD1 as a possible D gene (5 bases). This CDR3 comprises 12 residues. V lost 5 bases to trimming and J lost 9 bases, with 13 bases between them. The germline V gene encodes CDR1 MNHEY and CDR2 SVGAGI. This CDR3 reads CASSPPQGRYTF. CDR3 bases: TGTGCCAGCAGTCCCCCCCAGGGACGCTACACCTTC.